This T cell receptor beta chain was retrieved from a study of breast tumors, draining lymph nodes, adjacent tissues. Overall study findings and caveats: Tumors had less TCR diversity than lymph nodes, more than nontumor tissue. Tumor and nontumor repertoires were significantly more similar in luminal-like than in basal-like breast cancer. Most tumor T cells seemingly derive from lymph node, then expand in tumor.

TCRdb called the multiplex PCR reads again in MiXCR, with one record for every CDR3 protein. The table records some 120,000 distinct CDR3 sequences, about 20% of them present only once. This CDR3 contains 12 residues. Germline V gene lookup returns CDR1 MNHNY and CDR2 SVGAGI (reference sequence). J lost 8 bases, V lost 5 bases, and 3 bases had no gene match. Axillary draining lymph nodes of breast cancer patients supplied the node samples. Concerning this clonotype itself: The target antigen is unknown. Lacking the conserved final phenylalanine or tryptophan, this CDR3 likely reflects a read error.

The chain has TRBV6-6 and TRBJ2-1; 7 positions agree with TRBD1. The sequenced material came from axillary lymph node tissue. This sequence originates from a female donor with breast cancer. Some clones in this sample may be carry-over from other donors' samples. DNA of the CDR3: TGTGCCAGCAGTACTACAGGGGATGAGCAGTTCTCC. Translated: CASSTTGDEQFS.